Listed below are T cell receptor beta chains from one sample, sequenced in a study of OX40 agonist ivuxolimab in advanced cancers. The method was immunoSEQ multiplex PCR; TCRdb's version includes in-frame clones alone and lacks a portion of them. In the table there are 70,000 or so clones, around 83% of which are singletons. The input for sequencing was CD4+ or CD8+ T cells sorted from blood, taken in a trial of the OX40 agonist ivuxolimab. The receptors come from an adult with an advanced solid tumor such as melanoma, head and neck, liver or kidney cancer. Both conserved end residues are part of each CDR3. D genes are given only for firm matches. The size of a clone is reported for some rows only, either as once, few or many, or as a class for expanded clones.

J: TRBJ1-2
D: .
size: .
V: TRBV11-2
CDR3: CASSAGAGYYGYTF
DNA: TGTGCCAGCAGCGCAGGGGCGGGGTACTATGGCTACACCTTC

J: TRBJ2-7
D: .
size: .
V: TRBV28
CDR3: CASSLLESEQYF
DNA: TGTGCCAGCAGTTTATTGGAGAGCGAGCAGTACTTC

J: TRBJ2-7
D: .
size: .
V: TRBV28
CDR3: CASRIRAGGSYEQYF
DNA: TGTGCCAGCCGAATTAGGGCCGGAGGATCCTACGAGCAGTACTTC

J: TRBJ2-1
D: .
size: once
V: TRBV11-2
CDR3: CASSSGLYNEQFF
DNA: TGTGCCAGCAGCTCGGGACTCTACAATGAGCAGTTCTTC

J: TRBJ2-5
D: .
size: .
V: TRBV7-3
CDR3: CASSFDGGEGRAQYF
DNA: TGTGCCAGCAGCTTCGACGGGGGCGAAGGAAGAGCCCAGTACTTC

J: TRBJ2-2
D: TRBD1
size: .
V: TRBV27
CDR3: CASSPSDRVRYTGELFF
DNA: TGTGCCAGCAGTCCTTCCGACAGGGTCAGGTACACCGGGGAGCTGTTTTTT

J: TRBJ1-2
D: TRBD1
size: .
V: TRBV30
CDR3: CAWRDRGLYGYTF
DNA: TGTGCCTGGAGGGACAGGGGGCTCTATGGCTACACCTTC

J: TRBJ2-5
D: TRBD1
size: .
V: TRBV28
CDR3: CASSWSGGETQYF
DNA: TGTGCCAGCAGTTGGTCAGGGGGAGAGACCCAGTACTTC

J: TRBJ1-1
D: TRBD1
size: .
V: TRBV29-1
CDR3: CSGGTGDTEAFF
DNA: TGCAGCGGTGGGACAGGGGACACTGAAGCTTTCTTT

J: TRBJ2-5
D: .
size: .
V: TRBV11-1
CDR3: CASSSRGEAGQETQYF
DNA: TGTGCCAGCAGTTCCAGAGGGGAGGCGGGGCAAGAGACCCAGTACTTC

J: TRBJ2-1
D: TRBD2
size: .
V: TRBV28
CDR3: CASSLGGLAVNNEQFF
DNA: TGTGCCAGCAGTTTAGGGGGACTAGCGGTTAACAATGAGCAGTTCTTC

J: TRBJ1-5
D: .
size: .
V: TRBV19
CDR3: CASSNVAGNQPQHF
DNA: TGTGCCAGTAGTAACGTGGCCGGCAATCAGCCCCAGCATTTT

J: TRBJ2-1
D: TRBD2
size: .
V: TRBV7-9
CDR3: CASSHISGGAYEQFF
DNA: TGTGCCAGCAGCCACATTAGCGGGGGGGCTTATGAGCAGTTCTTC

J: TRBJ1-4
D: .
size: .
V: TRBV6-1
CDR3: CASRVQGSGREKLFF
DNA: TGTGCCAGCAGAGTTCAGGGAAGCGGTCGTGAAAAACTGTTTTTT

J: TRBJ1-1
D: .
size: .
V: TRBV4-1
CDR3: CASRIQGTNTEAFF
DNA: TGCGCCAGCAGAATACAGGGAACGAACACTGAAGCTTTCTTT

J: TRBJ1-1
D: .
size: few
V: TRBV28
CDR3: CASSLQETEAFF
DNA: TGTGCCAGCAGTTTACAGGAGACTGAAGCTTTCTTT

J: TRBJ2-2
D: .
size: .
V: TRBV27
CDR3: CASSLGGRGYTGELFF
DNA: TGTGCCAGCAGTCTAGGAGGCCGGGGGTACACCGGGGAGCTGTTTTTT

J: TRBJ2-2
D: TRBD2
size: .
V: TRBV5-1
CDR3: CASSSGLAGGSNTGELFF
DNA: TGCGCCAGCAGCTCAGGACTAGCGGGGGGATCTAACACCGGGGAGCTGTTTTTT

J: TRBJ1-1
D: .
size: .
V: TRBV6-1
CDR3: CASMRVMNTEAFF
DNA: TGTGCCAGCATGCGGGTTATGAACACTGAAGCTTTCTTT

J: TRBJ1-5
D: .
size: .
V: TRBV7-2
CDR3: CASSLDGDISSNQPQHF
DNA: TGTGCCAGCAGCCTGGATGGCGATATTTCTAGCAATCAGCCCCAGCATTTT

J: TRBJ2-7
D: TRBD1
size: .
V: TRBV11-3
CDR3: CASSRDRTGNPGEQYF
DNA: TGTGCCAGCAGCCGGGACAGAACAGGCAACCCGGGAGAGCAGTACTTC

J: TRBJ2-2
D: .
size: .
V: TRBV5-1
CDR3: CASSSSSRTGELFF
DNA: TGCGCCAGCAGTTCTTCTAGCCGAACCGGGGAGCTGTTTTTT

J: TRBJ2-7
D: TRBD1
size: .
V: TRBV7-8
CDR3: CASSQETGGLYEQYF
DNA: TGTGCCAGCAGCCAAGAGACAGGGGGATTATACGAGCAGTACTTC

J: TRBJ1-2
D: TRBD1
size: .
V: TRBV28
CDR3: CASSQDRHGYTF
DNA: TGTGCCAGCAGTCAGGACAGGCATGGCTACACCTTC

J: TRBJ2-2
D: .
size: few
V: TRBV11-1
CDR3: CASSLTGTSTGELFF
DNA: TGTGCCAGCAGTTTGACCGGGACATCTACCGGGGAGCTGTTTTTT